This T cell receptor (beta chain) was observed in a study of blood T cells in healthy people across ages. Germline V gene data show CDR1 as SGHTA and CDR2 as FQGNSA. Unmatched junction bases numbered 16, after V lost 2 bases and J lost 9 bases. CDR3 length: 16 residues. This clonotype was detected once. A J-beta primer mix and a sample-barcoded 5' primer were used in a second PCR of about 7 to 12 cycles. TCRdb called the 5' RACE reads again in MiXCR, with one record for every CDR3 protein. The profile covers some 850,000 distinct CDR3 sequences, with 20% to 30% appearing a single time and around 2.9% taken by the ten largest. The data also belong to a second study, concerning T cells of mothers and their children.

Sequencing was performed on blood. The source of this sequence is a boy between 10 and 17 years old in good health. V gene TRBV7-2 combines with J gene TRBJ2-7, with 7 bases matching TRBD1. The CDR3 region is CASSLQLGTDRGGQYF. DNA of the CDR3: TGTGCCAGCAGCTTACAACTCGGGACAGACAGAGGGGGGCAGTACTTC.